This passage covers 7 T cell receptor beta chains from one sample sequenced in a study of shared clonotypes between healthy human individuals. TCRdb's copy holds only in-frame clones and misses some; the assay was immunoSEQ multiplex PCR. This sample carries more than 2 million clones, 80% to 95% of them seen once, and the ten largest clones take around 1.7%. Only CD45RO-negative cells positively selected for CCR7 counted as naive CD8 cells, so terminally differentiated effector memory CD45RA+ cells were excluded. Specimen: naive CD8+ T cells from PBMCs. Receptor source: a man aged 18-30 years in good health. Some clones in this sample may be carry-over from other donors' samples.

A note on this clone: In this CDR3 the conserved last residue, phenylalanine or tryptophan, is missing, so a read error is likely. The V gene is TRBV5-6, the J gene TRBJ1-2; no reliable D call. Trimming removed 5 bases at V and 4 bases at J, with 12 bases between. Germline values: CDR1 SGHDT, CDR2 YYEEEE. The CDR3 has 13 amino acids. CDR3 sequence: CASSLPSLYGYTL. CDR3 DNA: TGTGCCAGCAGTTTACCCTCCCTCTATGGCTACACCCTC.

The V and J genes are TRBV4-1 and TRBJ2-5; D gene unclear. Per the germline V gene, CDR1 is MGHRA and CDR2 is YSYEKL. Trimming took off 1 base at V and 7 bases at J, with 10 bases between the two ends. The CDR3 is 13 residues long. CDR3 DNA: TGCGCCAGCAGCCAAGTGTCAGATCCGACCCAGTACTTC. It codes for CASSQVSDPTQYF.

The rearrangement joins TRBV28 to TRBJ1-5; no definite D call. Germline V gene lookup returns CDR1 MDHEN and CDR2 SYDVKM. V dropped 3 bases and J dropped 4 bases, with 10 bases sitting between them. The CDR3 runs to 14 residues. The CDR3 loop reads CASSFREANQPQHF. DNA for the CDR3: TGTGCCAGCAGTTTTAGGGAGGCGAATCAGCCCCAGCATTTT. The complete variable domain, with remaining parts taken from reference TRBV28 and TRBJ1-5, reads DVKVTQSSRYLVKRTGEKVFLECVQDMDHENMFWYRQDPGLGLRLIYFSYDVKMKEKGDIPEGYSVSREKKERFSLILESASTNQTSMYLCASSFREANQPQHFGDGTRLSIL.

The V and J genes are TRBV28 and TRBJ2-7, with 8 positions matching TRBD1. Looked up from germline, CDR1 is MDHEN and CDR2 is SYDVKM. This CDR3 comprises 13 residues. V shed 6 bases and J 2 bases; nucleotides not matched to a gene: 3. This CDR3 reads CASRPGGAYEQYF. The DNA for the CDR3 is TGTGCCAGCAGGCCAGGGGGCGCCTACGAGCAGTACTTC. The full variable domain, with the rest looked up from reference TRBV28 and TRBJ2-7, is DVKVTQSSRYLVKRTGEKVFLECVQDMDHENMFWYRQDPGLGLRLIYFSYDVKMKEKGDIPEGYSVSREKKERFSLILESASTNQTSMYLCASRPGGAYEQYFGPGTRLTVT.

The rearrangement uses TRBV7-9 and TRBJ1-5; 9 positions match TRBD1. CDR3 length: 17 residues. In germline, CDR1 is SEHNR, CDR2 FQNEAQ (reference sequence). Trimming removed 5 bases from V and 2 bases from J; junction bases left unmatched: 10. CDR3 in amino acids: CASSPTPTGGGNQPQHF. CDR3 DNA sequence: TGTGCCAGCAGCCCTACACCCACAGGGGGCGGCAATCAGCCCCAGCATTTT.

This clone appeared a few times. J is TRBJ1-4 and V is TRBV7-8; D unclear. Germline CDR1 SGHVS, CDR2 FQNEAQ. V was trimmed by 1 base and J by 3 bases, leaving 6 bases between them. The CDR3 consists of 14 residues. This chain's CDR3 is CASSLGEANEKLFF. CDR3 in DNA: TGTGCCAGCAGCTTAGGAGAGGCTAATGAAAAACTGTTTTTT.

The CDR3: CASSQYRRGPKTYEQYF. For the CDR3, the DNA is TGTGCCAGCAGCCAATATAGGCGCGGGCCTAAAACCTACGAGCAGTACTTC. V is TRBV14 and J is TRBJ2-7, with a tentative D call TRBD2 (5 bases). CDR3 length equals 17 residues. V dropped 2 bases and J dropped 2 bases, with 19 bases sitting between them. Germline V CDR1 and CDR2: SGHDN, FVKESK.